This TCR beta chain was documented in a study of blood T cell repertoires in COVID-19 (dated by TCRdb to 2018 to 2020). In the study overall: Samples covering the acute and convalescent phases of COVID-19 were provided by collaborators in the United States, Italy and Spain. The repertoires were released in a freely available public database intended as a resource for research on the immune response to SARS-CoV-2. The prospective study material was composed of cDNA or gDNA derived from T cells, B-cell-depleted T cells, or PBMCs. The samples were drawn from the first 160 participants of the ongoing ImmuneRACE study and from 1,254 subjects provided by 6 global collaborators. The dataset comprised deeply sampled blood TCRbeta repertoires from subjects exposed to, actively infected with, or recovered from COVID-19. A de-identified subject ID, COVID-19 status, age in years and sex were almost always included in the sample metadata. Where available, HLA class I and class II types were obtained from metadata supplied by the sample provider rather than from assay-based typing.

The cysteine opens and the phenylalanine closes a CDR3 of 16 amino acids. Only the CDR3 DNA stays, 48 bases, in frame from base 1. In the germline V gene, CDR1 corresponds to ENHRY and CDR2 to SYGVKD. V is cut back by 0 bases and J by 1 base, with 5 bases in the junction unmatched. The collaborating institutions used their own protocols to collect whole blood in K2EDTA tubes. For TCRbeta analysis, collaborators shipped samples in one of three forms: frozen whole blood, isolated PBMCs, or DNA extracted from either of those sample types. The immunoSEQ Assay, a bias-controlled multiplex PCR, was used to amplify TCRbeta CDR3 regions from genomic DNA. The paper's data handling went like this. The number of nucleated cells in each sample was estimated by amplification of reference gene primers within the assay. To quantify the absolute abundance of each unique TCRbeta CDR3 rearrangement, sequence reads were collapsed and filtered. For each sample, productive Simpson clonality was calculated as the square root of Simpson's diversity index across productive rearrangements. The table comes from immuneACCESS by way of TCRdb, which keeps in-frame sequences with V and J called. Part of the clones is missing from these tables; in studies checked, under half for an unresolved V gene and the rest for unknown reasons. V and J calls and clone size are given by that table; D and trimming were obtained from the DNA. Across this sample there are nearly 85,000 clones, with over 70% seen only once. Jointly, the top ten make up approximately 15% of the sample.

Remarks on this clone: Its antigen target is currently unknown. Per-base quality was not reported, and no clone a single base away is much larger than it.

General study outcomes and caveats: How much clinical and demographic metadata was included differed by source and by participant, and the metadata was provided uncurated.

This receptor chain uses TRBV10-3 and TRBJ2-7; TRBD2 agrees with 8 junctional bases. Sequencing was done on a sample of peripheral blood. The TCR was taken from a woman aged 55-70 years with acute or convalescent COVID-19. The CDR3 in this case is CAISESMREVSYEQYF. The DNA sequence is TGTGCCATCAGTGAGTCGATGCGGGAGGTTTCCTACGAGCAGTACTTC.